This TCR beta chain was sequenced for a study of blood T cell repertoires in COVID-19. Study at large: Samples taken during acute and convalescent COVID-19 were collected in the United States, Italy and Spain. Sample material is recorded as cDNA or gDNA derived from T cells, B-cell-depleted T cells, or PBMCs.

Germline values: CDR1 SEHNR, CDR2 FQNEAQ (reference sequence). With 0 bases removed from V and 0 bases from J, the gap between germline ends came to 5 bases. The CDR3 runs 14 residues. In the source study's methods: The assay estimated nucleated cells by amplifying reference gene primers. Here immunoSEQ multiplex PCR was the method, and the copy in TCRdb shows in-frame clones only, minus some. V and J calls and clone size are copied from that table; D and trimming were computed from the DNA. The sample has fewer than 180,000 clones, roughly 87% seen once. Sequenced material: peripheral blood. The chain links TRBV7-9 to TRBJ1-1; possibly TRBD1 for D (5 bases). The clonotype was recovered from a woman aged 55-75 years with active or convalescent COVID-19. CDR3 DNA sequence: TGTGCCAGCAGCTTAGCAGGGGTGAACACTGAAGCTTTCTTT. Translating gives CASSLAGVNTEAFF.